Only a few counts were recorded for the clone carrying this TCR beta chain. Its antigen is currently unknown. The source of the sample is a study of cytomegalovirus exposure and HLA in healthy donors. Study-level points and caveats: Presence/absence results assume similar sequencing depth per donor, which may not hold. 87-base-pair reads could not separate some V segments, including TRBV6-2 and TRBV6-3.

Germline assignment: CDR1 MNHEY and CDR2 SVGAGI. The CDR3 runs 13 residues. Trimming took off 6 bases at V and 7 bases at J, with 16 bases between the two ends. This PCR relied on a set of 60 Vbeta primers and 13 Jbeta primers. The method was immunoSEQ multiplex PCR; TCRdb's version includes in-frame clones alone and lacks a portion of them. The sample carries over 65,000 clones, 80% to 90% recorded once. Sequencing was performed on PBMCs. The chain carries TRBV6-5 and TRBJ2-7, with D maybe TRBD2 (5 bases). This clonotype originated in a woman in her 30s in good health and CMV-seronegative. CDR3 bases: TGTGCCAGCAGCTATGGTCCTGGCGGGGAGCAGTACTTC. Translated: CASSYGPGGEQYF.